This TCR beta chain comes out of a study of STAT5B mutations in CD4+ large granular lymphocyte leukemia. Study background: Healthy donors showed HLA-associated enrichment of the CDR3 'QG' motif.

General study points: Roughly a quarter of private leukemic clonotypes occurred rarely in other patients' non-leukemic repertoires. Without putative leukemic clones, patient CD4-sorted repertoires remained more clonal than healthy CD4+ repertoires. Compared with healthy controls (2/35), patient top clones favored TRBV06 (8/27).

CDR3 length: 14 amino acids. V was pared by 5 bases and J by 6 bases, with 9 bases of the junction left unmatched. Germline assignment: CDR1 MNHNY and CDR2 SVGAGI (reference sequence). The data were produced by immunoSEQ multiplex PCR, yet TCRdb's version contains in-frame clones alone and is incomplete. Counted here are 25,000 to 35,000 clones, under 85% occurring once; the ten biggest clones make up about 2.7%. In the case of this clone: Its antigen is undetermined.

The V and J genes are TRBV6-6 and TRBJ1-2; 7 nucleotides align to TRBD1. The source material was CD4+ T cells from blood buffy coats. The TCR was taken from a human donor in good health. The CDR3 is CASSAQGGRHGYTF. CDR3 nucleotides: TGTGCCAGCAGTGCCCAGGGGGGGAGGCATGGCTACACCTTC.